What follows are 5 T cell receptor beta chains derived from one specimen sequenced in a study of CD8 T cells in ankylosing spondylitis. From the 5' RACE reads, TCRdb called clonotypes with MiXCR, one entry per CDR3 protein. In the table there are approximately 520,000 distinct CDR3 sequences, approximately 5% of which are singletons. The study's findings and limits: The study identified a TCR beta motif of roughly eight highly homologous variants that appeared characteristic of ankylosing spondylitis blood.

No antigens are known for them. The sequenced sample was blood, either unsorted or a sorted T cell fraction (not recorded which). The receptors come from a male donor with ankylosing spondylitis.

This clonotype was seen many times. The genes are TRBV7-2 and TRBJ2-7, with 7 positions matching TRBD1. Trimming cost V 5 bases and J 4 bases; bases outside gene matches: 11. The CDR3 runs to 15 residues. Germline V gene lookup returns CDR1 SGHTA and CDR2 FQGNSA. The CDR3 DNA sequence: TGTGCCAGCAGCCTATCCGCCTCACAGGGGTACGAGCAGTACTTC. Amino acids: CASSLSASQGYEQYF.

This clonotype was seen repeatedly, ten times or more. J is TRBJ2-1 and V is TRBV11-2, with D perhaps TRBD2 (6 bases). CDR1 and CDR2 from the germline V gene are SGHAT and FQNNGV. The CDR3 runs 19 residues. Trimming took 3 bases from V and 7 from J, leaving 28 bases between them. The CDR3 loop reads CASSLSAGLSSDYVNEQFF. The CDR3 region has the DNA TGTGCCAGCAGCTTGTCCGCGGGATTAAGCTCAGACTACGTAAATGAGCAGTTCTTC.

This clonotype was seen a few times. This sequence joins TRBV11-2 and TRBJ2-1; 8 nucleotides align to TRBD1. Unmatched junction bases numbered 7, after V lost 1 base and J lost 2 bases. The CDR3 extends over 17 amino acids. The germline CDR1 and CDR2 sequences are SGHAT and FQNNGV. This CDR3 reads CASSLVGGTGAYNEQFF. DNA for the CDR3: TGTGCCAGCAGCTTAGTAGGGGGGACAGGAGCCTACAATGAGCAGTTCTTC.

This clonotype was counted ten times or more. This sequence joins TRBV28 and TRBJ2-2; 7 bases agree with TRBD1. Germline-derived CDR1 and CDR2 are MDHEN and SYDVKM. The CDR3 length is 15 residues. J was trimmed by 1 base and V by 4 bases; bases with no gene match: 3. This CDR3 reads CASSSGDRNTGELFF. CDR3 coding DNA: TGTGCCAGCAGTTCCGGGGACAGGAACACCGGGGAGCTGTTTTTT.

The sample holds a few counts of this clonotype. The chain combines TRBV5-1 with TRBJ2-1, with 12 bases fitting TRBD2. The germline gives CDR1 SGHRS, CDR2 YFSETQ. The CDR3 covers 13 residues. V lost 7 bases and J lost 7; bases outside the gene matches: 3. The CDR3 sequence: CASSSGRVNEQFF. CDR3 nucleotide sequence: TGCGCCAGCTCTAGCGGGAGGGTTAATGAGCAGTTCTTC.